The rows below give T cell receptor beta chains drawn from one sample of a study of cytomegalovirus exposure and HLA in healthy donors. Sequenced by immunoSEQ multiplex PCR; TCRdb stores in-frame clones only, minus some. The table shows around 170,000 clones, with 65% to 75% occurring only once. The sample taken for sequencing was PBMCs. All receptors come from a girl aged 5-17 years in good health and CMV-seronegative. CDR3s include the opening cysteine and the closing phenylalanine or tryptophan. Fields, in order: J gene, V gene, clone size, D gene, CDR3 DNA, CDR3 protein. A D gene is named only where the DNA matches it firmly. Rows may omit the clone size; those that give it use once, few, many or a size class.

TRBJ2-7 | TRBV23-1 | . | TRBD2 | TGCGCCAGCAGTCTTGTGACTAGCGGCGCCTACGAGCAGTACTTC | CASSLVTSGAYEQYF
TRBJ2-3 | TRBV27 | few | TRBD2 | TGTGCCAGCAGTTTATGGCGGGGGGCATTTCAGTTGGCCCGTACAGATACGCAGTATTTT | CASSLWRGAFQLARTDTQYF
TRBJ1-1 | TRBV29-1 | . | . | TGCAGCGTTGGTCGGGGGTCAGCACACACTGAAGCTTTCTTT | CSVGRGSAHTEAFF
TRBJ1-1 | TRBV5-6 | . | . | TGTGCCAGCAGCTTACTGGGGGGGGACAACATGAACACTGAAGCTTTCTTT | CASSLLGGDNMNTEAFF
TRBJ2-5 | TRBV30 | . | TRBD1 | TGTGCGCTTGTGACAGGGCCCCTCACCCAGTACTTC | CALVTGPLTQYF
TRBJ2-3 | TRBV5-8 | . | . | TGTGCCAGCAGCTTAATTGCCCCGCGGGCAGATACGCAGTATTTT | CASSLIAPRADTQYF
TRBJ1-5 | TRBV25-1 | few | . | TGTGCCAGCAGTGAATCGCAGAATCAGCCCCAGCATTTT | CASSESQNQPQHF
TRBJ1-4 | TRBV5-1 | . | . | TGCGCCAGCAGTTCGGACAGTTATAATGAAAAACTGTTTTTT | CASSSDSYNEKLFF
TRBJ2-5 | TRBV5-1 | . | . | TGCGCCAGCAGGCCGGGGGGCGGTGAGACCCAGTACTTC | CASRPGGGETQYF
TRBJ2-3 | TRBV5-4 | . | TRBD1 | TGTGCCAGCAGCTTGGCCGACAGGGGGTATGCGCAGTATTTT | CASSLADRGYAQYF
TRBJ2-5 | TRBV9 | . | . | TGTGCCAGCAGCCCCCAGGTGGCAGCCCAAGAGACCCGGTACTTC | CASSPQVAAQETRYF
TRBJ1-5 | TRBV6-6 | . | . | TGTGCCAGCAGTTACCTCAATCAGCCCCAGCATTTT | CASSYLNQPQHF
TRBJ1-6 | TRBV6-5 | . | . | TGTGCCAGCAGACCACCGGGAGCTAATTCACCCCTCCACTTT | CASRPPGANSPLHF
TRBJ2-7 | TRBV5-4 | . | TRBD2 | TGTGCCAGCAGCAAGGGGAGGGGCTACGAGCAGTACTTC | CASSKGRGYEQYF
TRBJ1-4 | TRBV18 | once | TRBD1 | TGTGCCAGCTCACCAATCCAGGGGGTTAATGAAAAACTGTTTTTT | CASSPIQGVNEKLFF
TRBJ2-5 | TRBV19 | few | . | TGTGCCAGTAGTATAGGACGGAGGAGCGCGGAGACCCAGTACTTC | CASSIGRRSAETQYF
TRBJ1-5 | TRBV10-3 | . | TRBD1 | TGTGCCATCAGCCCAGGGGGGACTAGCAATCAGCCCCAGCATTTT | CAISPGGTSNQPQHF
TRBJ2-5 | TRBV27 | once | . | TGTGCCAGCAGCTTTCGGACAGACCAAGAGACCCAGTACTTC | CASSFRTDQETQYF
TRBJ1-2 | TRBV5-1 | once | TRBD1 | TGCGCCAGCAGCCTTACCGGGACAGCACCTCCTAACTATGGCTACACCTTC | CASSLTGTAPPNYGYTF
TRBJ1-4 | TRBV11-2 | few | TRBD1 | TGTGCCAGCAGCTTACGGGGGACAGGGGGCTTCGATGAAAAACTGTTTTTT | CASSLRGTGGFDEKLFF
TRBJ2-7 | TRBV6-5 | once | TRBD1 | TGTGCCAGCCGAACAGGGGTCCGCGAGCAGTACTTC | CASRTGVREQYF
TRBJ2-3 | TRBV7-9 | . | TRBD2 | TGTGCCAGTTCGGGACTAGCGGGGGCCGGGGGACTTTTGGTGAATACGCAGTATTTT | CASSGLAGAGGLLVNTQYF
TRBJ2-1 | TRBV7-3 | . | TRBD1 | TGTGCCAGCAGCTTAAGTAGATGGGACAGGGCCTCCTACAATGAGCAGTTCTTC | CASSLSRWDRASYNEQFF
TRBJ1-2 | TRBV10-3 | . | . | TGTGCCATCAGTGAGTCGAACAGGGTTAACTATGGCTACACCTTC | CAISESNRVNYGYTF
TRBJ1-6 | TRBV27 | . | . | TGTGCCAGCAGCCGCGGGGGGAATTCACCCCTCCACTTT | CASSRGGNSPLHF
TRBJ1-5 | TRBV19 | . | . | TGTGCCACCAGACAGGTGGATCAGCCCCAGCATTTT | CATRQVDQPQHF
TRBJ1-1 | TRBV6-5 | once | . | TGTGCCAGCAGAGCGGCAGGGGTAATGGCTTTCTTT | CASRAAGVMAFF
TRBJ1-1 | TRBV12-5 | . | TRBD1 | TGTGCTAGTGGTCAACAAACAGGGACAGGGGTTGACACTGAAGCTTTCTTT | CASGQQTGTGVDTEAFF
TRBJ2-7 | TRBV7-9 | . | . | TGTGCCAGCAGCTCCCCGACAGGAGAACCTTACGAGCAGTACTTC | CASSSPTGEPYEQYF
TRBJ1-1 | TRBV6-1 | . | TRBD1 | TGTGCCAGCAGGATACAGGGGGCGGCGAACACTGAAGCTTTCTTT | CASRIQGAANTEAFF
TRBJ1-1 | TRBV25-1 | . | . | TGTGCCAGCAGTGAATTTGGAGTTGAAGCTTTCTTT | CASSEFGVEAFF
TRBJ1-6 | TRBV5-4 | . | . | TGTGCCAGCAGCTTGGGGCAAAATAATTCACCCCTCCACTTT | CASSLGQNNSPLHF
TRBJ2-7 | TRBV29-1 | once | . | TGCAGCGCCGTGGGGGCCCCTACCTACGAGCAGTACTTC | CSAVGAPTYEQYF
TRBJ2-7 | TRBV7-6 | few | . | TGTGCCAGCAGCTCACAAGGTTTGGCGGGCTACGAGCAGTACTTC | CASSSQGLAGYEQYF
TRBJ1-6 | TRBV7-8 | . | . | TGTGCCAGCAGCTTAACCCAGGGTGCCCTCCACTTT | CASSLTQGALHF
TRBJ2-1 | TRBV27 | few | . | TGTGCCAGCAGTTCCCCCCTGGTTAGCCCCCATGAGCAGTTCTTC | CASSSPLVSPHEQFF
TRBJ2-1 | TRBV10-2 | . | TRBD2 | TGCGCCAGCATTTCTAGCGGGGGTTCTCCTAGATACAATGAGCAGTTCTTC | CASISSGGSPRYNEQFF
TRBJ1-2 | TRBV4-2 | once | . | TGTGCCAGCAGCCAAGCGGTTGCAGGGTCAAACTATGGCTACACCTTC | CASSQAVAGSNYGYTF
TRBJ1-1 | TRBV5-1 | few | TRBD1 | TGCGCCAGCAGTTCGACGACAGGGGGACTGAACACTGAAGCTTTCTTT | CASSSTTGGLNTEAFF
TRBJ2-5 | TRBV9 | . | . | TGTGCCAGCAGCGTAGCGGTCAGGCCGGAAGAGACCCAGTACTTC | CASSVAVRPEETQYF